A selection of T cell receptor beta chains follows, all from one sample in a study of OX40 agonist ivuxolimab in advanced cancers. Sequencing used immunoSEQ multiplex PCR; TCRdb keeps in-frame clones, though not all of them. The data show roughly 80,000 clones, under 90% seen once. The source material was CD4+ or CD8+ T cells sorted from blood, sampled in a trial of the OX40 agonist ivuxolimab. All receptors come from an adult with an advanced solid tumor such as melanoma, head and neck, liver or kidney cancer. Each CDR3 is given without its conserved first and last residue. Each record gives: J gene, V gene, CDR3 protein.

TRBJ2-5 TRBV2 ASKGGTSQETQY
TRBJ1-3 TRBV19 ASSIVNFFGQPGNTIY
TRBJ1-4 TRBV9 ASSVGQGHEKLF
TRBJ1-1 TRBV7-9 ASSRSAEAF
TRBJ2-5 TRBV30 AWSSGGAKETQY
TRBJ1-5 TRBV28 ASSPGQVDQPQH
TRBJ2-5 TRBV7-9 ASSLVGRGDEETQY
TRBJ2-3 TRBV19 ASSIRPTSTDTQY
TRBJ1-2 TRBV11-2 ASSLNPGTDHGYT
TRBJ2-7 TRBV11-2 ASSTKTGAMVYEQY
TRBJ2-1 TRBV5-4 ASSLDDSYNEQF
TRBJ1-1 TRBV6-5 ASSYSREGGEAF
TRBJ2-5 TRBV7-6 ASSLPGPQETQY
TRBJ1-4 TRBV28 ASSRGGASNEKLF
TRBJ1-5 TRBV18 ASSPRDPNSNQPQH
TRBJ2-1 TRBV27 ASSLRRLNEQF